This record covers a single T cell receptor beta chain. Its antigen is undetermined. This record comes from a study of cytomegalovirus exposure and HLA in healthy donors. 60 Vbeta and 13 Jbeta primers were used in PCR. Sequenced by immunoSEQ multiplex PCR; TCRdb stores in-frame clones only, minus some. The sample totals more than 85,000 clones. Healthy bone marrow donors made up the cohort. The V gene's germline CDR1 is LNHDA and CDR2 SQIVND (reference sequence). CDR3 size: 14 residues. V shed 3 bases and J shed 4 bases, with 12 bases lying between them. Study results and caveats: Reportedly, TCR beta sequences accurately predicted HLA-A and HLA-B alleles in most subjects. The study assumed roughly uniform donor sequencing depth for presence/absence analyses.

The V gene is TRBV19, the J gene TRBJ1-2; D is unresolved. The sequenced sample was PBMCs. This clonotype originated in a girl between 5 and 17 years old in good health and CMV-seropositive. CDR3 sequence (DNA): TGTGCCAGTAGTATTCGAGCGGTCCCCTATGGCTACACCTTC. As protein: CASSIRAVPYGYTF.